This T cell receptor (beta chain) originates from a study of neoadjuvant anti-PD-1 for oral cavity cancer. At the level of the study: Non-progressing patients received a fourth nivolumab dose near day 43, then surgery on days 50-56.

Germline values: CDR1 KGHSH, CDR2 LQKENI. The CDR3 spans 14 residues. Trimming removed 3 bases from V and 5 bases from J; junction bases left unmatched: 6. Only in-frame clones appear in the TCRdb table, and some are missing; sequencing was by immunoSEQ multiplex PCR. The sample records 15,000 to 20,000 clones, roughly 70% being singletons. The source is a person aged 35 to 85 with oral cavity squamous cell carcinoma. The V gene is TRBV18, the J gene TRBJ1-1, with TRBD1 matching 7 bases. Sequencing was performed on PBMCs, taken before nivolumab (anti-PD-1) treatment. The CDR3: CASSPYRGRTEAFF. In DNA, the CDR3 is TGTGCCAGCTCACCCTACAGGGGACGGACTGAAGCTTTCTTT.